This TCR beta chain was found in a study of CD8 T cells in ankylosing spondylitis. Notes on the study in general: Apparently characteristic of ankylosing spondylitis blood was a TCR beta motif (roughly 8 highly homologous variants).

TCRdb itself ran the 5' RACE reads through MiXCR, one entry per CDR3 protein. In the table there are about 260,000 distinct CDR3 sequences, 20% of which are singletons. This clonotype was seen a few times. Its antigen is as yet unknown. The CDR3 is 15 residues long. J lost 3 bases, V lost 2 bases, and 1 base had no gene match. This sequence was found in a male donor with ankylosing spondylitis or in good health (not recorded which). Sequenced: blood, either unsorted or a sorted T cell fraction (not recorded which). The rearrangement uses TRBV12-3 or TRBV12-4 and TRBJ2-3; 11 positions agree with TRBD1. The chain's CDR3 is CASSLRDRGTDTQYF. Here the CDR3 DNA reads TGTGCCAGCAGTTTAAGGGACAGGGGGACAGATACGCAGTATTTT.